This paragraph covers one T cell receptor beta chain sequence. The sample comes from a study of technical replicates of blood from a few donors. The protocol was immunoSEQ multiplex PCR, while the TCRdb copy is restricted to in-frame clones and leaves out a portion. The profile covers some 77,000 clones, with roughly nine tenths appearing a single time and about 0.39% taken by the ten largest. The germline V gene encodes CDR1 SGHDT and CDR2 YYEEEE. Trimming took 3 bases from V and 2 from J; bases not matched to a gene: 2. This CDR3 has 14 amino acids. This clonotype was sampled from a human donor in good health. The specimen was T cells isolated from PBMCs. The chain recombines TRBV5-6 with TRBJ1-5; 7 positions agree with TRBD1. The CDR3 region has the DNA TGTGCCAGCAGCTCCGGACAGGGCAATCAGCCCCAGCATTTT. Translated: CASSSGQGNQPQHF.